This T cell receptor beta chain was recorded in a study of regulatory T cells in long-lasting Graves disease. Time point specified: persistent/refractory GD, antithyroid drugs over 5 years with positive TRAb. PBMC-derived RNA was used for the TCR library. Construction of the TCR beta libraries employed iRepertoire HTBI primers in conjunction with Arm-PCR of CDR3 regions. TCRdb reprocessed the multiplex PCR reads with MiXCR, giving one entry per CDR3 protein. This sample has 350,000 to 450,000 distinct CDR3 sequences, with roughly a fifth found just once. The input for sequencing was peripheral blood mononuclear cells (PBMCs), taken when the disease was refractory, from a patient treated with antithyroid drugs. The sequence derives from a female donor with Graves disease.

In DNA form, the CDR3 reads TGCGCCAGCAGCTTGGACAGTTCAAGATCCTACGAGCAGTACTTC. It codes for CASSLDSSRSYEQYF. This rearrangement joins TRBV5-1 to TRBJ2-7; no definite D call. Per germline, CDR1 SGHRS and CDR2 YFSETQ. The CDR3 is made up of 15 amino acids. With 0 bases removed from V and 1 base from J, the gap between germline ends came to 11 bases.